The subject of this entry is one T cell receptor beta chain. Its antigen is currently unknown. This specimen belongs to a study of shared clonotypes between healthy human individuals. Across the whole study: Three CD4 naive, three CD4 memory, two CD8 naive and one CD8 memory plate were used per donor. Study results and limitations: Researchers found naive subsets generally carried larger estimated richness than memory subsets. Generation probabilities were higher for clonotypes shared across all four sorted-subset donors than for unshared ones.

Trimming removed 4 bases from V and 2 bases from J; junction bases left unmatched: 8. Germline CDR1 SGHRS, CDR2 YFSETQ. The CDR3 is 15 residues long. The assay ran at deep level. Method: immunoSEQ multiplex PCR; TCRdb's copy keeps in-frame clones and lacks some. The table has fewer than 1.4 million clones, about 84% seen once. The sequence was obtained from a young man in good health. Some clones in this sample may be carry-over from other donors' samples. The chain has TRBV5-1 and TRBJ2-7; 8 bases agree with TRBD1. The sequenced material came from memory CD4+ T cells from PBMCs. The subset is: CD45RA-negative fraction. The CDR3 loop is CASSTSGTGPYEQYF. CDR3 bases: TGCGCCAGCAGCACCTCCGGGACAGGCCCCTACGAGCAGTACTTC.